This T cell receptor (beta chain) originates from a study of blood T cell repertoires in COVID-19. Study background: Italy, Spain and the United States were the sources of the convalescent and acute COVID-19 samples. T cells, B-cell-depleted T cells, or PBMCs supplied cDNA or gDNA.

V shed 8 bases and J 2 bases; nucleotides not matched to a gene: 11. The CDR3 is 16 residues long. CDR1 and CDR2 from the germline V gene are MNHEY and SMNVEV (reference sequence). Authors' processing steps: Nucleated cell counts were estimated from reference gene primer amplification. Sequencing was performed with immunoSEQ multiplex PCR; in TCRdb, only in-frame clones are kept and a portion is missing. From that table come the V and J calls and clone size; the DNA was used to work out D and trimming. The sample records roughly 100,000 clones, about 91% being singletons. This receptor was obtained from a man between 18 and 29 years old with acute or convalescent COVID-19. Sequenced sample: peripheral blood. The chain has TRBV27 and TRBJ2-7, with 11 positions matching TRBD1. CDR3 DNA sequence: TGTGCCAGCCGCTTGGCAGGACAGGGGGCGCCCTACGAGCAGTACTTC. Amino acid sequence: CASRLAGQGAPYEQYF.